Each of the 2 T cell receptor beta chains below was sequenced from the same sample in a study of blood T cell repertoires in COVID-19. Only in-frame clones appear in the TCRdb table, and some are missing; sequencing was by immunoSEQ multiplex PCR. Among under 200,000 clones, about 80% were seen once, and the ten largest hold roughly 7.5%. The source material was peripheral blood. These receptor sequences come from a man aged 55 to 69 with acute or convalescent COVID-19.

This rearrangement joins TRBV3-1 (or the pseudogene TRBV3-2) to TRBJ1-5; no firm D call. This CDR3 comprises 16 residues. Germline loops: CDR1 LGHDT, CDR2 YNNKEL (reference sequence). Trimming took 2 bases from V and 0 from J, leaving 11 bases between them. CDR3 DNA sequence: TGTGCCAGCAGCCAATCAGGTCCTATTAGCAATCAGCCCCAGCATTTT. It codes for CASSQSGPISNQPQHF.

This chain uses TRBV13 with TRBJ1-1, with 7 bases matching TRBD1. The CDR3 spans 17 residues. Losses at the gene ends were 4 bases for V and 0 bases for J; bases not matched to a gene: 11. CDR1 is PRHDT, CDR2 FYEKMQ, per germline (reference sequence). CDR3 DNA: TGTGCCAGCAGCTCAGGGGGAGGGATAAGGATGAACACTGAAGCTTTCTTT. This codes for CASSSGGGIRMNTEAFF.